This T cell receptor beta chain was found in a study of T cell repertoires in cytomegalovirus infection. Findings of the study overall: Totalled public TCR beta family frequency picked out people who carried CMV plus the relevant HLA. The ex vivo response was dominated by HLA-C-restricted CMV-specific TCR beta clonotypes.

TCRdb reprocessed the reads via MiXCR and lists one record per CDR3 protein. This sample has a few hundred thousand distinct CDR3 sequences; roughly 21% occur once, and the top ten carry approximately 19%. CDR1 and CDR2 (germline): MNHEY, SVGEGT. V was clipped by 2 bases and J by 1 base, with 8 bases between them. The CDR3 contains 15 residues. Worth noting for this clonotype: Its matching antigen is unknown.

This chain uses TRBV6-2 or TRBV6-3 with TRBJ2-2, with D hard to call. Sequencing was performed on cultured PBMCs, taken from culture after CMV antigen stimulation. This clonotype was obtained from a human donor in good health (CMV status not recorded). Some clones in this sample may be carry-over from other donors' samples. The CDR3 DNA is TGTGCCAGCAGTTACGGGCTGAAGAACACCGGGGAGCTGTTTTTT. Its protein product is CASSYGLKNTGELFF.